Below, 2 T cell receptor beta chains from the same sample are listed, as sequenced in a study of cytomegalovirus exposure and HLA in healthy donors. PCR used 60 Vbeta primers and 13 Jbeta primers. Some clones are missing from TCRdb's copy, which holds only in-frame ones; the method was immunoSEQ multiplex PCR. This sample contains approximately 100,000 clones. The sequencing input was PBMCs. These receptors all come from a middle-aged man in good health and CMV-seropositive.

The genes are TRBV29-1 and TRBJ1-1; TRBD1 matches 7 bases. The germline V gene encodes CDR1 SQVTM and CDR2 ANQGSEA. The CDR3 length is 11 residues. V shed 6 bases, J shed 8 bases, and the junction held 6 bases outside the gene matches. The DNA of the CDR3 is TGCAGCGTCGCCAGGGGGTCCGAAGCTTTCTTT. It encodes CSVARGSEAFF.

The V and J genes are TRBV6-5 and TRBJ2-1, with 9 bases that match TRBD2. The CDR3 extends over 13 amino acids. V shed 8 bases and J 5 bases; nucleotides not matched to a gene: 4. Germline values: CDR1 MNHEY, CDR2 SVGAGI. The DNA of the CDR3 is TGTGCCAGCGAGGGACTAGCTGACAATGAGCAGTTCTTC. Amino acids: CASEGLADNEQFF.